This paragraph reports one T cell receptor beta chain. The sample belongs to a study of CD8 T cells in Susac syndrome. CD8+ and CD4+ blood T cells underwent TCR beta sequencing. The ends lost 2 bases at V and 7 bases at J; junction bases unmatched: 11. The CDR3 consists of 17 residues. Germline CDR1 reads SGDLS; CDR2 reads YYNGEE. RNA in amounts of about 0.5 to 1 ug was reverse transcribed with random hexamers. TCRdb re-called the immunoSEQ multiplex PCR reads through MiXCR, storing one row per CDR3 protein. The repertoire includes some 150,000 distinct CDR3 sequences, about 94% of them detected once, and around 0.21% sits in the top ten.

The chain carries TRBV9 and TRBJ2-1, with 11 bases that match TRBD2. Sequenced material: CD8+ T cells from PBMCs. The sequence was collected from a human donor with multiple sclerosis. Here the CDR3 reads CASSVFVAGGPLNEQFF. The CDR3 DNA sequence: TGTGCCAGCAGCGTCTTCGTAGCGGGGGGGCCTTTGAATGAGCAGTTCTTC.